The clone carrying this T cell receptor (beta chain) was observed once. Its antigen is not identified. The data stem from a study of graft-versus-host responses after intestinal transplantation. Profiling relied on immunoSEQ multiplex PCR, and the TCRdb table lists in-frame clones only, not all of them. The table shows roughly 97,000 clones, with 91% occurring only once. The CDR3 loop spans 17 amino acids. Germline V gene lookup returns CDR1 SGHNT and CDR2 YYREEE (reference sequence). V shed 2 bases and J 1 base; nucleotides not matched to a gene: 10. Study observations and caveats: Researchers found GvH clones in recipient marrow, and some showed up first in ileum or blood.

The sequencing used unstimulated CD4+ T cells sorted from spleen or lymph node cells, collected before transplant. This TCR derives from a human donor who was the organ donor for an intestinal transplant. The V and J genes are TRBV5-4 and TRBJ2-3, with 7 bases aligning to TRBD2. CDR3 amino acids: CASSLSLGGYGTDTQYF. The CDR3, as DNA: TGTGCCAGCAGCTTATCGCTGGGGGGGTATGGCACAGATACGCAGTATTTT.